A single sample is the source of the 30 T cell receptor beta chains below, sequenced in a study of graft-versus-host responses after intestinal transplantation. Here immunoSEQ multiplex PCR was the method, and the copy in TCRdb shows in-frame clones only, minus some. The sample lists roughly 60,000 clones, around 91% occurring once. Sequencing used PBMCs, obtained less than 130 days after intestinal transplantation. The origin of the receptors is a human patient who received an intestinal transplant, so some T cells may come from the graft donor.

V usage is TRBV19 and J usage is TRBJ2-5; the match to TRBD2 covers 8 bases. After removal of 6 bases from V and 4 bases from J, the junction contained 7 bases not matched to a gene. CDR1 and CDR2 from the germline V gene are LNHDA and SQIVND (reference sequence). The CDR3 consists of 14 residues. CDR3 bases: TGTGCCAGTAGCCGGCGGGAGGTTAGAGAGACCCAGTACTTC. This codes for CASSRREVRETQYF. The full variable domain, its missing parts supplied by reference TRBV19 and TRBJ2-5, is DGGITQSPKYLFRKEGQNVTLSCEQNLNHDAMYWYRQDPGQGLRLIYYSQIVNDFQKGDIAEGYSVSREKKESFPLTVTSAQKNPTAFYLCASSRREVRETQYFGPGTRLLVL.

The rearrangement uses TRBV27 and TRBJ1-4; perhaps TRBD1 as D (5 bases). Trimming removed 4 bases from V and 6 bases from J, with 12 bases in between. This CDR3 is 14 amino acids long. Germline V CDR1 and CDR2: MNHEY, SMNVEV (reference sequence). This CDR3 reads CASSWQWGDEKLFF. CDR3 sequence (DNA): TGTGCCAGCAGTTGGCAGTGGGGCGATGAAAAACTGTTTTTT.

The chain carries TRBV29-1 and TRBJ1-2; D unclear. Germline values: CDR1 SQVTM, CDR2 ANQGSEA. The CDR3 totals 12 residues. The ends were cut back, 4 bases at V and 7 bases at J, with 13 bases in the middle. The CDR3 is CSVVDGEVGYTF. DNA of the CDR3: TGCAGCGTTGTGGATGGGGAGGTTGGCTACACCTTC. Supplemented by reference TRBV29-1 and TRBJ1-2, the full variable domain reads SAVISQKPSRDICQRGTSLTIQCQVDSQVTMMFWYRQQPGQSLTLIATANQGSEATYESGFVIDKFPISRPNLTFSTLTVSNMSPEDSSIYLCSVVDGEVGYTFGSGTRLTVV.

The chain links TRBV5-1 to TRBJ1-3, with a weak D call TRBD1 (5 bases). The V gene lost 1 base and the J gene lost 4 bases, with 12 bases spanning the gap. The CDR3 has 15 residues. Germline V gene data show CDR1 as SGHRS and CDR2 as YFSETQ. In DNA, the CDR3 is TGCGCCAGCAGCTTGTCAGGAGGGGAGGGAAACACCATATATTTT. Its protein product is CASSLSGGEGNTIYF.

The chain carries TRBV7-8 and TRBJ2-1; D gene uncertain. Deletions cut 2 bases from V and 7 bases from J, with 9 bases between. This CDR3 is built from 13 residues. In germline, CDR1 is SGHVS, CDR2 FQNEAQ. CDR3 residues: CASSLSPRNEQFF. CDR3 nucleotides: TGTGCCAGCAGCTTATCCCCCCGGAATGAGCAGTTCTTC.

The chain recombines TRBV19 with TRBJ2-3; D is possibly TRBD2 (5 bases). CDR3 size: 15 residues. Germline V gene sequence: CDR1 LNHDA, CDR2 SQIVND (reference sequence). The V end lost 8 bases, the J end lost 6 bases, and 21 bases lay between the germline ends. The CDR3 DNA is TGTGCCAGTTCCTTTAGCTGGGCAACGGGGGATACGCAGTATTTT. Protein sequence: CASSFSWATGDTQYF.

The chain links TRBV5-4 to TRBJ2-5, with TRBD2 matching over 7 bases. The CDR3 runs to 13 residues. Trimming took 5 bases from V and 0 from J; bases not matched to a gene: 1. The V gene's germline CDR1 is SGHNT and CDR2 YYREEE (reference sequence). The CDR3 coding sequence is TGTGCCAGCAGGGGGGGGAACCAAGAGACCCAGTACTTC. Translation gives CASRGGNQETQYF.

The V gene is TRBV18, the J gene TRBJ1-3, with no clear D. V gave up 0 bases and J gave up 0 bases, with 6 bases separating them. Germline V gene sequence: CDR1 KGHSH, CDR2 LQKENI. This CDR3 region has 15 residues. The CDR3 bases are TGTGCCAGCTCACCACCGGGTTTCTCTGGAAACACCATATATTTT. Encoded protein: CASSPPGFSGNTIYF.

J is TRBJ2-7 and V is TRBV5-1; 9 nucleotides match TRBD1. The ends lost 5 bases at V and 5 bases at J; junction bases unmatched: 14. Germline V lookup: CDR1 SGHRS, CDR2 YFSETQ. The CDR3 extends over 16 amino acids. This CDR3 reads CASRSPGGTGLNEQYF. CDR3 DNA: TGCGCCAGCAGGTCTCCCGGCGGGACAGGGCTCAACGAGCAGTACTTC.

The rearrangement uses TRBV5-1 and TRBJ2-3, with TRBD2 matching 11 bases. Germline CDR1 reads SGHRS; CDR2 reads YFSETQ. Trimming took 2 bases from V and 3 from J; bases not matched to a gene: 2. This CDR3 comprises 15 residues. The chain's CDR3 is CASSLASGRTDTQYF. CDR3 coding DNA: TGCGCCAGCAGCTTAGCTAGCGGGAGGACAGATACGCAGTATTTT.

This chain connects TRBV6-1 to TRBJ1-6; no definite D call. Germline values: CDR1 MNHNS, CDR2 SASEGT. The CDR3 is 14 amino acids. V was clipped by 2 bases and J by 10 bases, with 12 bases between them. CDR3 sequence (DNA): TGTGCCAGCAGTGAACTCCGCGGGGTATCACCCCTCCACTTT. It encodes CASSELRGVSPLHF.

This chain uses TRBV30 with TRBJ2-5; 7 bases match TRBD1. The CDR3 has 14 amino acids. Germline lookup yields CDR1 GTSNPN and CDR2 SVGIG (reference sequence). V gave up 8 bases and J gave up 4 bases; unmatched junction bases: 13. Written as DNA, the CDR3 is TGTGCCATAGACGGACAGGCTTCGGGAGAGACCCAGTACTTC. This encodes CAIDGQASGETQYF.

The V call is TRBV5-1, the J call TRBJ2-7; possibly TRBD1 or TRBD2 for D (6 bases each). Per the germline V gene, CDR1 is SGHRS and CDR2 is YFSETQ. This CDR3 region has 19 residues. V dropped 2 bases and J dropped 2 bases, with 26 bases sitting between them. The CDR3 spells CASSFRRTSYLGGPYEQYF. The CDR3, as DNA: TGCGCCAGCAGCTTCCGTCGGACAAGCTACCTGGGGGGCCCCTACGAGCAGTACTTC.

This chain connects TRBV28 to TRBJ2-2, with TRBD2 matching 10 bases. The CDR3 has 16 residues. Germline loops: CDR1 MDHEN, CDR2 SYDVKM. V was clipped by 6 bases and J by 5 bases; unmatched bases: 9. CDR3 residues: CASRNILAGFTGELFF. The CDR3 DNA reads TGTGCCAGCAGGAACATACTAGCGGGGTTTACCGGGGAGCTGTTTTTT. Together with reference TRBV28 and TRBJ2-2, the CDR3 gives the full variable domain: DVKVTQSSRYLVKRTGEKVFLECVQDMDHENMFWYRQDPGLGLRLIYFSYDVKMKEKGDIPEGYSVSREKKERFSLILESASTNQTSMYLCASRNILAGFTGELFFGEGSRLTVL.

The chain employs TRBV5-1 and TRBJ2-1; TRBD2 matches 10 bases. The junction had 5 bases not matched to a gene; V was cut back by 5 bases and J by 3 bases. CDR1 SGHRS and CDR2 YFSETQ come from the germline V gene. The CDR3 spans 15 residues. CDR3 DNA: TGCGCCAGCAGGATCACTAGCGGGGACTACAATGAGCAGTTCTTC. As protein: CASRITSGDYNEQFF.

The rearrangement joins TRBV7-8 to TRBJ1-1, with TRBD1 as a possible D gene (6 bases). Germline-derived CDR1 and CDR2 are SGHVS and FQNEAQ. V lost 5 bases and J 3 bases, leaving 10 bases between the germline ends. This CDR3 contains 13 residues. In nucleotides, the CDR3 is TGTGCCAGCAGCCCAGACAGGTACACTGAAGCTTTCTTT. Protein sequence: CASSPDRYTEAFF.

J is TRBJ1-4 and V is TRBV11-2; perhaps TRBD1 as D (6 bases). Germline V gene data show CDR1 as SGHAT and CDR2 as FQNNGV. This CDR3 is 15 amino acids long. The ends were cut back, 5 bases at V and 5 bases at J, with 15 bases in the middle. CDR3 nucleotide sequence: TGTGCCAGCAGCCCAAGGGGGGGCTCGAATGAAAAACTGTTTTTT. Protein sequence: CASSPRGGSNEKLFF.

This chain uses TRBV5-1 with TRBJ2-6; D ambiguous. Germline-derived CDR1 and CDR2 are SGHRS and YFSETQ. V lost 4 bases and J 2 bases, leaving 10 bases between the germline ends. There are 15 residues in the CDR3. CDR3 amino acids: CASSPAGAGANVLTF. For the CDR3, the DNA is TGCGCCAGCAGCCCGGCTGGAGCTGGGGCCAACGTCCTGACTTTC.

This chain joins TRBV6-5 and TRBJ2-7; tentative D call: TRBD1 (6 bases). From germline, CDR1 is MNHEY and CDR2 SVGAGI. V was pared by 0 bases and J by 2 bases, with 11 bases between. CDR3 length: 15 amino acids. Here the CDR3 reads CASSYSRQGTYEQYF. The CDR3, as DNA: TGTGCCAGCAGTTACTCTCGGCAGGGGACCTACGAGCAGTACTTC.

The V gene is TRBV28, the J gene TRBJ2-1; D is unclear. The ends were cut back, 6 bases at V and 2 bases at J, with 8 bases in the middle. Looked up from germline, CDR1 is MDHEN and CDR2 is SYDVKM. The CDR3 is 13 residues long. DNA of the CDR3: TGTGCCAGCAGGGAAATCCCCTACAATGAGCAGTTCTTC. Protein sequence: CASREIPYNEQFF. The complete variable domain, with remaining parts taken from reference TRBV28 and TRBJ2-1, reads DVKVTQSSRYLVKRTGEKVFLECVQDMDHENMFWYRQDPGLGLRLIYFSYDVKMKEKGDIPEGYSVSREKKERFSLILESASTNQTSMYLCASREIPYNEQFFGPGTRLTVL.

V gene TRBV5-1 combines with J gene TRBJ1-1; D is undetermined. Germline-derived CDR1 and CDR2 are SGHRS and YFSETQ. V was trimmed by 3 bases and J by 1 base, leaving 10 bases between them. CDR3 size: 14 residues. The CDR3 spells CASSSEAGNTEAFF. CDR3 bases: TGCGCCAGCAGCTCGGAAGCAGGGAACACTGAAGCTTTCTTT.

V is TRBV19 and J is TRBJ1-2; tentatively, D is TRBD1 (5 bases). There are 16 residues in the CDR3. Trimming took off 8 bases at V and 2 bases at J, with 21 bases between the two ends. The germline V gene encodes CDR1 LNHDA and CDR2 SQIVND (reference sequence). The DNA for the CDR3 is TGTGCCAGTTGGGGAGGAATGGGACTGTCGAACTATGGCTACACCTTC. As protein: CASWGGMGLSNYGYTF.

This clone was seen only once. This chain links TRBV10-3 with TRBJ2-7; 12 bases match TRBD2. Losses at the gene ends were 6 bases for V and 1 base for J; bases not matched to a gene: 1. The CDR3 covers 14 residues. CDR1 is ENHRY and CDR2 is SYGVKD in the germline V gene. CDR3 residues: CAIRGTSGSYEQYF. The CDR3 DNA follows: TGTGCCATCAGGGGGACTAGCGGGTCCTACGAGCAGTACTTC.

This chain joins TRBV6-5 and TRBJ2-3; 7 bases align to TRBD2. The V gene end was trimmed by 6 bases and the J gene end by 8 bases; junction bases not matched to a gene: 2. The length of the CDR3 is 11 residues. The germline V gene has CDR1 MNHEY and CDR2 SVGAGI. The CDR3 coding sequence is TGTGCCAGCAGCAGCGGGGTTACGCAGTATTTT. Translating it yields CASSSGVTQYF.

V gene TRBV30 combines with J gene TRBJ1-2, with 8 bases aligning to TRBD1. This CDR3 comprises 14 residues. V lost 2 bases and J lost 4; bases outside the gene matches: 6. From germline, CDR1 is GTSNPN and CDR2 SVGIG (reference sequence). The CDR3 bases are TGTGCCTGGAGTCGTCCCAGGGGGCCCTATGGCTACACCTTC. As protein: CAWSRPRGPYGYTF.

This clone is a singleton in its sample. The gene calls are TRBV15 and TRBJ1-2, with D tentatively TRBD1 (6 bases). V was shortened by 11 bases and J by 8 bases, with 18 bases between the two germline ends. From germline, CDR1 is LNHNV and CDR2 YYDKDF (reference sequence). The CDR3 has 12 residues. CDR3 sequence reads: CASSRGARGYTF. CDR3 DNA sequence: TGTGCCTCTAGCCGGGGGGCCAGGGGCTACACCTTC. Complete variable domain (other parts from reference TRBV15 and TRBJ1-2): DAMVIQNPRYQVTQFGKPVTLSCSQTLNHNVMYWYQQKSSQAPKLLFHYYDKDFNNEADTPDNFQSRRPNTSFCFLDIRSPGLGDTAMYLCASSRGARGYTFGSGTRLTVV.

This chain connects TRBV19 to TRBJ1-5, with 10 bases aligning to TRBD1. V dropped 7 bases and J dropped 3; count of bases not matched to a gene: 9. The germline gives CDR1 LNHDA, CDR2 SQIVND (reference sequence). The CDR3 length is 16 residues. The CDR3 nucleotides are TGTGCCAGTACCCCCAGGGACAGGGGATACAATCAGCCCCAGCATTTT. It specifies CASTPRDRGYNQPQHF.

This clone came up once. The CDR3 bases are TGTGCCAGCAGCCACAAGTTGGGCCTCGGGTGGACTGAAGCTTTCTTT. As protein: CASSHKLGLGWTEAFF. The chain couples TRBV11-2 to TRBJ1-1, with D uncertain. This CDR3 contains 16 residues. Germline lookup yields CDR1 SGHAT and CDR2 FQNNGV. V was cut by 5 bases and J by 5 bases, with 21 bases left in between.

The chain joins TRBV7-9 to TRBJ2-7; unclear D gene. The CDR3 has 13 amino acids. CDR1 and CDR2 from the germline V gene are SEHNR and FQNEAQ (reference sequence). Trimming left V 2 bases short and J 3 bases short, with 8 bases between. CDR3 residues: CASSLRVGYEQYF. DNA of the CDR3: TGTGCCAGCAGCTTAAGAGTGGGCTACGAGCAGTACTTC.

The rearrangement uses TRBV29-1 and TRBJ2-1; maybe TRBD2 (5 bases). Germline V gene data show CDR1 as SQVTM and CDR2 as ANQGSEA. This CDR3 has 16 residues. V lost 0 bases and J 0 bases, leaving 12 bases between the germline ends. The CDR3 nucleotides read TGCAGCGTTGAAGATGCGGCGGGCCTCTCCTACAATGAGCAGTTCTTC. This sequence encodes CSVEDAAGLSYNEQFF.